The sequence of this TCR beta chain was determined in a study of regulatory T cells in long-lasting Graves disease. HTBI primers from iRepertoire and Arm-PCR of CDR3 regions yielded the TCR beta libraries. A single record per CDR3 protein comes from TCRdb applying MiXCR to the multiplex PCR reads. Counted here are hundreds of thousands of distinct CDR3 sequences, 16% occurring once; the ten biggest clones make up under 20%. Time point indicated: newly diagnosed GD, antithyroid drugs for less than 3 months. The authors made the TCR library using RNA they extracted from PBMCs. Germline trimming cut 8 bases from V and 0 bases from J; bases unmatched to any gene: 10. Germline loops: CDR1 MDHEN, CDR2 SYDVKM. CDR3 length: 16 amino acids. Concerning this clonotype: Its antigen is unknown.

Notes on the study in general: The analysis examined peripheral blood only and excluded thyroid tissue.

These data also featured in a second study, about T cells in Graves' hyperthyroidism and ophthalmopathy. That paper notes: No ophthalmopathy progression within 18 months constituted stable Graves' hyperthyroidism. Most clonotypes expanded in the thyroid (above 0.001) were also present in blood.

The V call is TRBV28, the J call TRBJ2-7, with 10 bases matching TRBD1. This TCR was sampled from a woman in her twenties or thirties with Graves disease. The sample was peripheral blood mononuclear cells (PBMCs), taken at new diagnosis, from a patient treated with antithyroid drugs. The CDR3 bases are TGTGCCAGCCCCCCGGGACAGGGGAACCCCTCCTACGAGCAGTACTTC. Amino acid sequence: CASPPGQGNPSYEQYF.